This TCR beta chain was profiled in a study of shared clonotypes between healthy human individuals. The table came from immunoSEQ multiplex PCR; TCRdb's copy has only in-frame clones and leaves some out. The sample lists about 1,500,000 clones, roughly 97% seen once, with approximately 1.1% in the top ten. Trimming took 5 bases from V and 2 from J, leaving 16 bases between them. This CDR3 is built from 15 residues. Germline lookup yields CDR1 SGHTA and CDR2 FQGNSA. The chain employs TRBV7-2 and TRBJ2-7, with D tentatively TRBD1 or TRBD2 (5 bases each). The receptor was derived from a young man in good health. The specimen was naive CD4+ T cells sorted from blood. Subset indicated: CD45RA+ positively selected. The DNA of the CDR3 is TGTGCCAGCAGCGCCCGGGACCAGAGCGCCTACGAGCAGTACTTC. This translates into CASSARDQSAYEQYF.